This is a list of T cell receptor beta chains from one sample in a study of blood T cell repertoires in COVID-19. Clones were read by immunoSEQ multiplex PCR, and TCRdb kept only the in-frame ones, dropping some. The repertoire holds some 150,000 clones, about four fifths seen once, with roughly 8.3% in the top ten. Sequenced: peripheral blood. The receptors derive from a woman of 80 years or more in a cohort sampled during active or convalescent COVID-19. CDR3s include the opening cysteine and the closing phenylalanine or tryptophan. The D gene is left open where the match is weak. Expanded clones are given a class, and other clones once, few, many or no size at all.

clone_size: .
j_call: TRBJ1-3
cdr3_length: 18
v_call: TRBV4-2
d_call: .
cdr3_nt: TGTGCCAGCAGCCAAGATTCGGTTCGGGAGAGGGCTGGAAACACCATATATTTT
cdr3_aa: CASSQDSVRERAGNTIYF

clone_size: .
j_call: TRBJ1-5
cdr3_length: 13
v_call: TRBV29-1
d_call: .
cdr3_nt: TGCAGCGTTGAAGTAACCGGCGGTCAGCCCCAGCATTTT
cdr3_aa: CSVEVTGGQPQHF

clone_size: .
j_call: TRBJ1-2
cdr3_length: 16
v_call: TRBV5-6
d_call: TRBD1
cdr3_nt: TGTGCCAGCAGCTCCAAATACAGGGGGACCTTCTATGGCTACACCTTC
cdr3_aa: CASSSKYRGTFYGYTF

clone_size: .
j_call: TRBJ1-6
cdr3_length: 16
v_call: TRBV5-1
d_call: .
cdr3_nt: TGCGCCAGCAGCTTGGCTTTACGGGGGTTAGGGTCACCCCTCCACTTT
cdr3_aa: CASSLALRGLGSPLHF

clone_size: .
j_call: TRBJ1-2
cdr3_length: 14
v_call: TRBV7-2
d_call: TRBD1
cdr3_nt: TGTGCCAGCAGCTCCAGGGGGAAGGGATATGGCTACACCTTC
cdr3_aa: CASSSRGKGYGYTF

clone_size: once
j_call: TRBJ1-3
cdr3_length: 15
v_call: TRBV6-5
d_call: .
cdr3_nt: TGTGCCAGCAGTTACTCTGGGGGCGGTGGAAACACCATATATTTT
cdr3_aa: CASSYSGGGGNTIYF

clone_size: .
j_call: TRBJ1-1
cdr3_length: 15
v_call: TRBV7-9
d_call: TRBD1
cdr3_nt: TGTGCCAGCAGCTTAGGGGACAGGGGATACACTGAAGCTTTCTTT
cdr3_aa: CASSLGDRGYTEAFF

clone_size: .
j_call: TRBJ2-4
cdr3_length: 12
v_call: TRBV6-5
d_call: .
cdr3_nt: TGTGCCAGCAGTTTGGACACGAACATTCAGTACTTC
cdr3_aa: CASSLDTNIQYF

clone_size: .
j_call: TRBJ1-1
cdr3_length: 16
v_call: TRBV3-1/TRBV3-2
d_call: TRBD1
cdr3_nt: TGTGCCAGCAGCCCGGGACAGGGGGCGTTGAACACTGAAGCTTTCTTT
cdr3_aa: CASSPGQGALNTEAFF

clone_size: .
j_call: TRBJ1-1
cdr3_length: 19
v_call: TRBV3-1/TRBV3-2
d_call: .
cdr3_nt: TGTGCCAGCAGCCAAGATCTCTCCGGGTTGGGGGCTGGGTCCACTGAAGCTTTCTTT
cdr3_aa: CASSQDLSGLGAGSTEAFF

clone_size: .
j_call: TRBJ1-2
cdr3_length: 13
v_call: TRBV11-2
d_call: .
cdr3_nt: TGTGCCAGCAGCCCCACTGCCGGCTATGGCTACACCTTC
cdr3_aa: CASSPTAGYGYTF

clone_size: .
j_call: TRBJ2-3
cdr3_length: 16
v_call: TRBV24-1
d_call: .
cdr3_nt: TGTGCCACCAGTGACCCGGGGAAGCAGGGCACAGATACGCAGTATTTT
cdr3_aa: CATSDPGKQGTDTQYF

clone_size: few
j_call: TRBJ1-1
cdr3_length: 15
v_call: TRBV9
d_call: .
cdr3_nt: TGTGCCAGCAGCGGAACCTTGGGGGCGAACACTGAAGCTTTCTTT
cdr3_aa: CASSGTLGANTEAFF

clone_size: .
j_call: TRBJ2-1
cdr3_length: 15
v_call: TRBV7-2
d_call: TRBD2
cdr3_nt: TGTGCCAGCAGCTTAGGTAGCGGGGGGGGCTATGAGCAGTTCTTC
cdr3_aa: CASSLGSGGGYEQFF

clone_size: .
j_call: TRBJ1-1
cdr3_length: 13
v_call: TRBV3-1/TRBV3-2
d_call: .
cdr3_nt: TGTGCCAGCAGCCAATCCCCTGAGGGTGGAGCTTTCTTT
cdr3_aa: CASSQSPEGGAFF

clone_size: .
j_call: TRBJ1-1
cdr3_length: 14
v_call: TRBV7-9
d_call: .
cdr3_nt: TGTGCCAGCAGCCCCCAGTCAGGGGACACTGAAGCTTTCTTT
cdr3_aa: CASSPQSGDTEAFF

clone_size: .
j_call: TRBJ2-2
cdr3_length: 15
v_call: TRBV7-6
d_call: .
cdr3_nt: TGTGCCAGCAGCCGGACTATCCGAGGGACCGGGGAGCTGTTTTTT
cdr3_aa: CASSRTIRGTGELFF

clone_size: once
j_call: TRBJ1-5
cdr3_length: 16
v_call: TRBV4-3
d_call: .
cdr3_nt: TGCGCCAGCAGCCCGAGATATAAAGGGGACAATCAGCCCCAGCATTTT
cdr3_aa: CASSPRYKGDNQPQHF

clone_size: .
j_call: TRBJ2-3
cdr3_length: 15
v_call: TRBV11-2
d_call: .
cdr3_nt: TGTGCCAGCAGCTTAGTGCCTATTCGAGCAGATACGCAGTATTTT
cdr3_aa: CASSLVPIRADTQYF

clone_size: .
j_call: TRBJ2-3
cdr3_length: 17
v_call: TRBV7-3
d_call: TRBD2
cdr3_nt: TGTGCCAGCAGCAGACTAGCGGGGGGCCATAGCACAGATACGCAGTATTTT
cdr3_aa: CASSRLAGGHSTDTQYF

clone_size: .
j_call: TRBJ1-5
cdr3_length: 15
v_call: TRBV4-3
d_call: .
cdr3_nt: TGCGCCAGCAGCCAAGATCGACGGGACAATCAGCCCCAGCATTTT
cdr3_aa: CASSQDRRDNQPQHF

clone_size: once
j_call: TRBJ1-1
cdr3_length: 13
v_call: TRBV7-2
d_call: TRBD1
cdr3_nt: TGTGCCAGCAGCCGGACAGGGTACACTGAAGCTTTCTTT
cdr3_aa: CASSRTGYTEAFF

clone_size: once
j_call: TRBJ2-4
cdr3_length: 16
v_call: TRBV5-1
d_call: TRBD1
cdr3_nt: TGCGCCAGCAGCCCGGGGGGGACAGGGGGCGCGAACATTCAGTACTTC
cdr3_aa: CASSPGGTGGANIQYF

clone_size: once
j_call: TRBJ1-5
cdr3_length: 16
v_call: TRBV24-1
d_call: .
cdr3_nt: TGTGCCACCAGTGATACCCGGGGAGACTACAATCAGCCCCAGCATTTT
cdr3_aa: CATSDTRGDYNQPQHF

clone_size: .
j_call: TRBJ1-2
cdr3_length: 15
v_call: TRBV9
d_call: .
cdr3_nt: TGTGCCAGCAGCGTAGGAGGAGGACAGTTCTATGGCTACACCTTC
cdr3_aa: CASSVGGGQFYGYTF

clone_size: .
j_call: TRBJ2-2
cdr3_length: 16
v_call: TRBV2
d_call: TRBD2
cdr3_nt: TGTGCCAGCAGTGCCCAGCCGGGACTAGTGTTGGGGGAGCTGTTTTTT
cdr3_aa: CASSAQPGLVLGELFF

clone_size: .
j_call: TRBJ2-2
cdr3_length: 18
v_call: TRBV6-2/TRBV6-3
d_call: .
cdr3_nt: TGTGCCAGCAGTTACTCGAGACTGGGGCCAACGAACACCGGGGAGCTGTTTTTT
cdr3_aa: CASSYSRLGPTNTGELFF

clone_size: .
j_call: TRBJ2-2
cdr3_length: 19
v_call: TRBV27
d_call: TRBD2
cdr3_nt: TGTGCCAGCAGTTTCTCCCGACCGACTAGCGGGGGATTCACCGGGGAGCTGTTTTTT
cdr3_aa: CASSFSRPTSGGFTGELFF

clone_size: .
j_call: TRBJ2-7
cdr3_length: 14
v_call: TRBV11-3
d_call: TRBD1
cdr3_nt: TGTGCCAGCAGCTCTGGACAGGGATCCTACGAGCAGTACTTC
cdr3_aa: CASSSGQGSYEQYF

clone_size: once
j_call: TRBJ1-1
cdr3_length: 14
v_call: TRBV5-5
d_call: TRBD1
cdr3_nt: TGTGCCAGCAGCTTGGGACAGGGGGCGCGGGAAGCTTTCTTT
cdr3_aa: CASSLGQGAREAFF

clone_size: .
j_call: TRBJ1-2
cdr3_length: 13
v_call: TRBV28
d_call: TRBD1
cdr3_nt: TGTGCCAGCAGCCGACAGGGGGCCTGGGGCTACACCTTC
cdr3_aa: CASSRQGAWGYTF